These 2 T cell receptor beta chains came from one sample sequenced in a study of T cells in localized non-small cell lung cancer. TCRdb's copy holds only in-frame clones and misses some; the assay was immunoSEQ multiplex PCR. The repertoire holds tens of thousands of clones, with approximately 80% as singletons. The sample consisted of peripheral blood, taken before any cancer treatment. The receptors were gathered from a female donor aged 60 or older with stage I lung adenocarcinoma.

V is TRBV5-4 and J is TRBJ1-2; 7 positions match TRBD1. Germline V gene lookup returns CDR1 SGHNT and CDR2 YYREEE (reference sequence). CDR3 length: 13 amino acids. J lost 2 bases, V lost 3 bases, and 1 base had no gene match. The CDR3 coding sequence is TGTGCCAGCAGCTCGACAGGGAACTATGGCTACACCTTC. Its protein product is CASSSTGNYGYTF.

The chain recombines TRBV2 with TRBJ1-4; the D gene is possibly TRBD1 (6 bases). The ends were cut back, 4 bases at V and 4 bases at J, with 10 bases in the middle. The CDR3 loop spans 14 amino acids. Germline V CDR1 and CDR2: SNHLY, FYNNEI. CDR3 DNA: TGTGCCAGCAGTGTTGGCAGGGGTAATGAAAAACTGTTTTTT. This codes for CASSVGRGNEKLFF.